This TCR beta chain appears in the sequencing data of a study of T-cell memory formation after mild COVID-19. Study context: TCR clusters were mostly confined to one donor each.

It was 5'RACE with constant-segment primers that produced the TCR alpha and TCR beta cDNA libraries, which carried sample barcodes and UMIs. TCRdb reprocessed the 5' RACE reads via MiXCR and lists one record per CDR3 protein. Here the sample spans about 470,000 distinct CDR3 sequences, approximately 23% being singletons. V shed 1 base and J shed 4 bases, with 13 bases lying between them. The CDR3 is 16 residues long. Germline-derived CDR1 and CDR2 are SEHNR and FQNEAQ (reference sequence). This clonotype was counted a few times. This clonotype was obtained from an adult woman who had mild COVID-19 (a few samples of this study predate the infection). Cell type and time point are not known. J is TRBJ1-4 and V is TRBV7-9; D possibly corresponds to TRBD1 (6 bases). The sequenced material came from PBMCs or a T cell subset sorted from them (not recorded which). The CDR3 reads CASSLDRQVLNEKLFF. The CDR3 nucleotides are TGTGCCAGCAGCTTAGACCGACAGGTTCTTAATGAAAAACTGTTTTTT.